This T cell receptor beta chain stems from a study of T cell changes during pregnancy in multiple sclerosis. The CDR3 consists of 16 residues. V lost 4 bases to trimming and J lost 4 bases, with 18 bases between them. Germline V lookup: CDR1 SNHLY, CDR2 FYNNEI. Produced via immunoSEQ multiplex PCR; TCRdb's table is partial and in-frame only. The sample shows roughly 86,000 clones, almost 95% of them seen only once. The material was peripheral blood, obtained in the first trimester of pregnancy. This clonotype originated in a female donor with multiple sclerosis, enrolled in a pregnancy study. The chain joins TRBV2 to TRBJ2-3; TRBD2 is a possible D gene (6 bases). The CDR3 sequence is CASSGQEGVRADTQYF. CDR3 nucleotide sequence: TGTGCCAGCAGTGGCCAGGAGGGAGTTAGGGCAGATACGCAGTATTTT. Using reference TRBV2 and TRBJ2-3 for the parts outside the CDR3, the full variable domain is EPEVTQTPSHQVTQMGQEVILRCVPISNHLYFYWYRQILGQKVEFLVSFYNNEISEKSEIFDDQFSVERPDGSNFTLKIRSTKLEDSAMYFCASSGQEGVRADTQYFGPGTRLTVL.